This T cell receptor beta chain was captured by sequencing in a study of OX40 agonist ivuxolimab in advanced cancers. On the study more broadly: Prior anti-PD-1, anti-PD-L1 or anti-CTLA-4 therapy was allowed; approximately 41% had some.

TCRdb keeps only in-frame clones here, not all; method: immunoSEQ multiplex PCR. The sample yields 90,000 or so clones, approximately 89% seen once. Peripheral blood came from all dose cohorts at three timepoints. The receptor comes from an adult with an advanced solid tumor such as melanoma, head and neck, liver or kidney cancer. The input for sequencing was CD4+ or CD8+ T cells sorted from blood, taken in a trial of the OX40 agonist ivuxolimab.

As DNA, the CDR3 is TGTGCCACCAAAGGGGGGACTAGCGGGACCTTTAGCGGGGCGCAGTATTTT. Amino acids: CATKGGTSGTFSGAQYF. V usage is TRBV19 and J usage is TRBJ2-3; 13 bases agree with TRBD2. Losses at the gene ends were 10 bases for V and 10 bases for J; bases not matched to a gene: 20. This CDR3 has 17 amino acids. Germline CDR1 and CDR2: LNHDA and SQIVND (reference sequence).